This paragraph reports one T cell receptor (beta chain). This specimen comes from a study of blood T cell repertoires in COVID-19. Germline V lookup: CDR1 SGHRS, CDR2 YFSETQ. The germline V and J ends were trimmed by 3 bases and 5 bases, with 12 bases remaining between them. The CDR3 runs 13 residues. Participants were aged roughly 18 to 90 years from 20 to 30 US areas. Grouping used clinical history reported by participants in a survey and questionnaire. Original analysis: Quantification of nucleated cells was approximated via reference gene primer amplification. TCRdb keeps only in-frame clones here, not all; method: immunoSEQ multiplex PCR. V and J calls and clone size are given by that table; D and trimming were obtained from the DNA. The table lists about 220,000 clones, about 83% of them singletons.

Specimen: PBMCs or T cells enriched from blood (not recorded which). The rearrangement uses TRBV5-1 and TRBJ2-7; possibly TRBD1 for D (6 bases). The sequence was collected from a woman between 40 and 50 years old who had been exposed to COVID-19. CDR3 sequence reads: CASSYSTGNEQYF. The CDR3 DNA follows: TGCGCCAGCAGCTATTCAACAGGGAACGAGCAGTACTTC.